The TCR beta chain described here comes from a study of blood T cell repertoires in COVID-19. On the study more broadly: The origin of the acute and convalescent COVID-19 samples was the United States, Italy and Spain. PBMCs, B-cell-depleted T cells, or T cells were the source of the cDNA or gDNA that made up the material.

Per the original data handling: Estimation of nucleated cell counts relied on the amplification of reference gene primers. Here immunoSEQ multiplex PCR was the method, and the copy in TCRdb shows in-frame clones only, minus some. That table is the source of V, J and clone size, and D and trimming were worked out from the DNA. Of some 150,000 clones listed, roughly 86% are singletons. The CDR3 spans 14 residues. Trimming cost V 11 bases and J 4 bases; bases outside gene matches: 7. From germline, CDR1 is ENHRY and CDR2 SYGVKD. V is TRBV10-3 and J is TRBJ2-1; 11 positions agree with TRBD1. Sequenced material: peripheral blood. The sequence came from a woman aged 45-65 years with acute or convalescent COVID-19. The CDR3 region has the DNA TGTGCCGTTCGCCGGGACAGGGGGTACAATGAGCAGTTCTTC. Protein product: CAVRRDRGYNEQFF.